The 18 T cell receptor beta chains below come from one sample, sequenced in a study of technical replicates of blood from four donors. The table came from immunoSEQ multiplex PCR; TCRdb's copy has only in-frame clones and leaves some out. This table holds more than 65,000 clones, over 80% found once. The specimen sequenced was PBMCs. The source of these receptors is a human donor in good health. Some clones in this sample may be carry-over from other donors' samples.

The CDR3 loop reads CASSLAGTGIAFF. Here the CDR3 DNA reads TGTGCCAGCAGCTTAGCGGGGACAGGGATAGCTTTCTTT. This chain uses TRBV7-8 with TRBJ1-1, with TRBD1 identical over 9 bases. This CDR3 has 13 amino acids. Germline loops: CDR1 SGHVS, CDR2 FQNEAQ. V trimming: 0 bases; J trimming: 10 bases; junction bases outside the gene matches: 3. The variable domain in full, completed from reference TRBV7-8 and TRBJ1-1, reads GAGVSQSPRYKVAKRGQDVALRCDPISGHVSLFWYQQALGQGPEFLTYFQNEAQLDKSGLPSDRFFAERPEGSVSTLKIQRTQQEDSAVYLCASSLAGTGIAFFGQGTRLTVV.

This sequence joins TRBV7-3 and TRBJ2-2; D uncertain. The germline CDR1 and CDR2 sequences are SGHTA and FQGTGA. Trimming shortened V by 2 bases and J by 4 bases, and 5 bases separated the two germline ends. The CDR3 runs 13 residues. As DNA, the CDR3 is TGTGCCAGCAGCTTATCGGGCACCGGGGAGCTGTTTTTT. It yields the protein CASSLSGTGELFF.

The J gene is TRBJ1-2, the V gene TRBV6-5, with a weak D call TRBD1 (5 bases). CDR1 is MNHEY, CDR2 SVGAGI, per germline. The CDR3 length is 15 residues. V was shortened by 4 bases and J by 6 bases, with 18 bases between the two germline ends. As DNA, the CDR3 is TGTGCCAGCAGTTCCCCCCTGCTCGGGGGGGATGGCTACACCTTC. Translated: CASSSPLLGGDGYTF.

This clone was seen only a few times. V and J are TRBV9 and TRBJ2-2; 7 bases map to TRBD2. Germline CDR1 SGDLS, CDR2 YYNGEE. Trimming cost V 4 bases and J 7 bases; bases outside gene matches: 7. This CDR3 comprises 14 residues. CDR3 nucleotides: TGTGCCAGCAGCCTGAGCGGGAACGGCGGGGAGCTGTTTTTT. As protein: CASSLSGNGGELFF.

This clone has a handful of counts. The genes are TRBV7-2 and TRBJ1-3; the match to TRBD1 covers 9 bases. The CDR3 consists of 17 residues. The V gene's germline CDR1 is SGHTA and CDR2 FQGNSA. V shed 1 base and J 0 bases; nucleotides not matched to a gene: 4. Written as DNA, the CDR3 is TGTGCCAGCAGCTTAGGGGGACAGGGAATCTCTGGAAACACCATATATTTT. It translates to CASSLGGQGISGNTIYF.

The chain carries TRBV21-1 and TRBJ1-1; TRBD1, the table's D call, lacks a check against the DNA. TRBV21-1 is flagged as a pseudogene. The CDR3 spans 16 residues. CDR3 DNA sequence: TGTGCCAGCAGCATCAGGACAGGCAGAATGAACACTGAAGCTTTCTTT. This codes for CASSIRTGRMNTEAFF.

As DNA, the CDR3 is TGTGCCAGCAGCCACCGGAGACAGGCGCAGTATTTT. Translating it yields CASSHRRQAQYF. This chain joins TRBV7-2 and TRBJ2-3, with D tentatively TRBD1 (6 bases). With 5 bases removed from V and 10 bases from J, the gap between germline ends came to 13 bases. This CDR3 comprises 12 residues. Germline assignment: CDR1 SGHTA and CDR2 FQGNSA.

The chain carries TRBV7-3 and TRBJ2-3, with 9 bases identical to TRBD1. This CDR3 region has 17 residues. Germline trimming cut 1 base from V and 3 bases from J; bases unmatched to any gene: 8. Germline CDR1 and CDR2: SGHTA and FQGTGA. The CDR3 sequence is CASSLRGQGVWTDTQYF. CDR3 DNA: TGTGCCAGCAGCTTAAGGGGACAGGGAGTTTGGACAGATACGCAGTATTTT.

This clone was seen a handful of times. J is TRBJ1-2 and V is TRBV14, with no clear D. Deletions cut 4 bases from V and 5 bases from J, with 17 bases between. The CDR3 covers 15 residues. Looked up from germline, CDR1 is SGHDN and CDR2 is FVKESK. The CDR3, as DNA: TGTGCCAGCAGCCCCGTTCAACCCTTGACTTATGGCTACACCTTC. Translation: CASSPVQPLTYGYTF. Together with reference TRBV14 and TRBJ1-2, the CDR3 gives the full variable domain: EAGVTQFPSHSVIEKGQTVTLRCDPISGHDNLYWYRRVMGKEIKFLLHFVKESKQDESGMPNNRFLAERTGGTYSTLKVQPAELEDSGVYFCASSPVQPLTYGYTFGSGTRLTVV.

The chain carries TRBV7-6 and TRBJ1-5; D perhaps matches TRBD1 (6 bases). Trimming left V 6 bases short and J 5 bases short, with 11 bases between. CDR1 is SGHVS and CDR2 is FNYEAQ in the germline V gene. The CDR3 is 13 residues long. The chain's CDR3 is CASSPNRDQPQHF. For the CDR3, the DNA is TGTGCCAGCAGTCCAAACAGGGATCAGCCCCAGCATTTT.

This chain joins TRBV2 and TRBJ2-7; D perhaps matches TRBD1 (7 bases). The germline V gene encodes CDR1 SNHLY and CDR2 FYNNEI. V was cut by 6 bases and J by 3 bases, with 18 bases left in between. There are 15 residues in the CDR3. CDR3 nucleotide sequence: TGTGCCAGCAGCGCGGGACAGCGGTTTGACTACGAGCAGTACTTC. It encodes CASSAGQRFDYEQYF. The variable domain in full, with the rest retrieved from reference TRBV2 and TRBJ2-7, is EPEVTQTPSHQVTQMGQEVILRCVPISNHLYFYWYRQILGQKVEFLVSFYNNEISEKSEIFDDQFSVERPDGSNFTLKIRSTKLEDSAMYFCASSAGQRFDYEQYFGPGTRLTVT.

The CDR3 sequence: CASSLEGETTNEKLFF. Written as DNA, the CDR3 is TGTGCCAGCAGCTTAGAGGGGGAGACCACTAATGAAAAACTGTTTTTT. J is TRBJ1-4 and V is TRBV13, with a possible D match to TRBD1 (6 bases). Trimming removed 1 base from V and 2 bases from J, with 11 bases in between. The CDR3 consists of 16 residues. CDR1 PRHDT and CDR2 FYEKMQ come from the germline V gene (reference sequence).

The chain links TRBV9 to TRBJ1-2; 8 bases fit TRBD1. J was trimmed by 5 bases and V by 4 bases; bases with no gene match: 7. The germline gives CDR1 SGDLS, CDR2 YYNGEE. CDR3 length: 14 residues. In DNA form, the CDR3 reads TGTGCCAGCAGCTCGAGGACAGGGTGGTATGGCTACACCTTC. It translates to CASSSRTGWYGYTF. Looking up the rest from reference TRBV9 and TRBJ1-2 gives the full variable domain: DSGVTQTPKHLITATGQRVTLRCSPRSGDLSVYWYQQSLDQGLQFLIQYYNGEERAKGNILERFSAQQFPDLHSELNLSSLELGDSALYFCASSSRTGWYGYTFGSGTRLTVV.

The chain has TRBV7-8 and TRBJ1-3; a weak D match, TRBD1 (6 bases). The germline gives CDR1 SGHVS, CDR2 FQNEAQ. V was shortened by 1 base and J by 0 bases, with 10 bases between the two germline ends. There are 16 residues in the CDR3. The CDR3 coding sequence is TGTGCCAGCAGCTTAGGGGACATCCGCTCTGGAAACACCATATATTTT. Amino acid sequence: CASSLGDIRSGNTIYF.

The V gene is TRBV5-6, the J gene TRBJ2-2, with 9 bases matching TRBD1. Germline trimming cut 2 bases from V and 4 bases from J; bases unmatched to any gene: 3. Germline CDR1 reads SGHDT; CDR2 reads YYEEEE. The CDR3 runs 15 residues. The CDR3 DNA is TGTGCCAGCAGCTTCGAGGACAGGGGCACCGGGGAGCTGTTTTTT. Translated, it gives CASSFEDRGTGELFF.

The chain uses TRBV19 and TRBJ2-4; possibly TRBD1 for D (6 bases). V shed 7 bases and J shed 7 bases, with 8 bases lying between them. CDR3 length: 11 amino acids. Per the germline V gene, CDR1 is LNHDA and CDR2 is SQIVND (reference sequence). The CDR3: CASIGGNIQYF. The CDR3 bases are TGTGCCAGTATTGGGGGCAACATTCAGTACTTC.

The chain carries TRBV5-5 and TRBJ2-2; 8 nucleotides line up with TRBD1. V trimming: 4 bases; J trimming: 6 bases; junction bases outside the gene matches: 2. The CDR3 has 13 residues. CDR1 and CDR2 (germline): SGHKS, YYEKEE (reference sequence). As DNA, the CDR3 is TGTGCCAGCAGCCTACAGGGGGCCGGGGAGCTGTTTTTT. Translated: CASSLQGAGELFF. Full variable domain (missing parts from reference TRBV5-5 and TRBJ2-2): DAGVTQSPTHLIKTRGQQVTLRCSPISGHKSVSWYQQVLGQGPQFIFQYYEKEERGRGNFPDRFSARQFPNYSSELNVNALLLGDSALYLCASSLQGAGELFFGEGSRLTVL.

Concerning this clone: One end of the junction fails to match germline, which may point to a read error. The rearrangement uses TRBV6-1 and TRBJ2-7; 10 bases fit TRBD2. The CDR3 covers 11 residues. Germline CDR1 and CDR2: MNHNS and SASEGT. The CDR3 sequence is CASSLAGASSF. The CDR3 region has the DNA TGTGCCAGCAGTCTAGCGGGAGCCTCATCCTTC.